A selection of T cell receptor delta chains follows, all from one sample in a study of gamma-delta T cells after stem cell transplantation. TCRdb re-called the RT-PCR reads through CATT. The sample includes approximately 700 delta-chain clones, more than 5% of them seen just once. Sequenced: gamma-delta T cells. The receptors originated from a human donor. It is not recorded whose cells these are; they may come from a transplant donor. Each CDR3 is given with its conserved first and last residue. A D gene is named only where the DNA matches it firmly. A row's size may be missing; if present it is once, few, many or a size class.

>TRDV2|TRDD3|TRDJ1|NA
CACDTVGTGGPSPTDKLIF
TGTGCCTGTGACACCGTCGGTACTGGGGGACCGAGCCCCACCGATAAACTCATCTTT
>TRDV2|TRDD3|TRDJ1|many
CACDTLGDRGSAADKLIF
TGTGCCTGTGACACACTGGGGGATAGGGGGTCCGCCGCCGATAAACTCATCTTT
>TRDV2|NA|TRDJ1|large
CACDTVAPVGWGTDKLIF
TGTGCCTGTGACACCGTAGCACCTGTGGGATGGGGAACTGATAAACTCATCTTT
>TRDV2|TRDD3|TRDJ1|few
CACDLVLGDTGYTDKLIF
TGTGCCTGTGATCTCGTGCTGGGGGATACGGGGTACACCGATAAACTCATCTTT
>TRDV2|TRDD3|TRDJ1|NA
CACDLVLGDTNDKLIF
TGTGCCTGTGACCTCGTGCTGGGGGATACGAACGATAAACTCATCTTT
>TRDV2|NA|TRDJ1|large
CACDPLPAVLGKESQPTDKLIF
TGTGCCTGTGACCCCCTTCCTGCGGTACTGGGTAAGGAGTCACAGCCCACCGATAAACTCATCTTT
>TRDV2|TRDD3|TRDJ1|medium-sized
CACDPVLGDRGSAADKLIF
TGTGCCTGTGACCCCGTACTGGGGGATAGGGGGTCCGCCGCCGATAAACTCATCTTT
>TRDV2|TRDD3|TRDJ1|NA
CACEQLGDTDKLIF
TGTGCCTGTGAACAACTGGGGGATACCGATAAACTCATCTTT
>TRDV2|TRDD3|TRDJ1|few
CACDPVLGDTQTDKLIF
TGTGCCTGTGACCCCGTACTGGGGGATACACAAACCGATAAACTCATCTTT
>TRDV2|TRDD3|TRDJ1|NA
CACDLLGLGDTGYTDKLIF
TGTGCCTGTGACCTACTGGGTCTGGGGGATACGGGGTACACCGATAAACTCATCTTT
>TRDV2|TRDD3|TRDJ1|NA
CACEQLGDRGPLTDKLIF
TGTGCCTGTGAACAACTGGGGGATAGGGGGCCCCTCACCGATAAACTCATCTTT
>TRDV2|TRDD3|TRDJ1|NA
CACDTVGGYPDKLIF
TGTGCCTGTGACACCGTTGGGGGATACCCCGATAAACTCATCTTT
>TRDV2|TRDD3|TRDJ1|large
CACDVLGDKRIPDKLIF
TGTGCCTGTGACGTTCTGGGGGATAAAAGAATTCCCGATAAACTCATCTTT
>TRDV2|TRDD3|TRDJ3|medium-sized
CACEQLGDSRGSWDTRQMFF
TGTGCCTGTGAACAACTGGGGGATAGTCGTGGCTCCTGGGACACCCGACAGATGTTTTTC
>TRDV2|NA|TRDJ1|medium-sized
CACDPIARGTDKLIF
TGTGCCTGTGACCCGATAGCCAGGGGGACCGATAAACTCATCTTT
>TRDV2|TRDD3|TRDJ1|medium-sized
CACDTSGTGGYATDKLIF
TGTGCCTGTGACACGTCGGGCACTGGGGGATACGCCACCGATAAACTCATCTTT
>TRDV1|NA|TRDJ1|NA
CALGEQAFGADKLIF
TGTGCTCTTGGGGAACAAGCGTTCGGGGCCGATAAACTCATCTTT
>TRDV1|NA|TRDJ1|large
CALGELIAGWDTDKLIF
TGTGCTCTTGGGGAACTGATCGCCGGCTGGGATACCGATAAACTCATCTTT
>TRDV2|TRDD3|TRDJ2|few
CACDTVKTGDETAQLFF
TGTGCCTGTGACACCGTGAAGACTGGGGATGAGACAGCACAACTCTTCTTT
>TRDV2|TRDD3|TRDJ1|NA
CACDPVLGDSPRKRLIF
TGTGCCTGTGACCCCGTACTGGGGGATAGCCCTAGGAAGAGACTCATCTTT
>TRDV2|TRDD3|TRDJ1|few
CACDPVLGDTNTDKLIF
TGTGCCTGTGACCCCGTACTGGGGGATACAAACACCGATAAACTCATCTTT
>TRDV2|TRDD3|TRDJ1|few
CACDTLLGDTLSTDKLIF
TGTGCCTGTGACACCTTACTGGGGGATACGCTATCCACCGATAAACTCATCTTT
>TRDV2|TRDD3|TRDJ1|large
CACDLLGDTQTDKLIF
TGTGCCTGTGACCTCCTGGGGGATACACAAACCGATAAACTCATCTTT
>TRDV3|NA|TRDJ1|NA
CAFFSSRVRRRTDKLIF
TGTGCCTTTTTCTCGTCGCGGGTGAGACGAAGAACCGATAAACTCATCTTT
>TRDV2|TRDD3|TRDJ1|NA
CACDRLLLGDRGSAADKLIF
TGTGCCTGTGACCGACTTTTACTGGGGGATAGGGGGTCCGCCGCCGATAAACTCATCTTT
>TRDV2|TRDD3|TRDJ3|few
CACDRLLLGDSRGSWDARQMFF
TGTGCCTGTGACCGACTTTTACTGGGGGATAGTCGTGGCTCCTGGGACGCCCGACAGATGTTTTTC
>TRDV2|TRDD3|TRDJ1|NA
CACDVLGDTNTDKLIF
TGTGCCTGTGACGTTCTGGGGGATACAAACACCGATAAACTCATCTTT
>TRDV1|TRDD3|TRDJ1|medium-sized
CALGEPGLPTGGYKGYTDKLIF
TGTGCTCTTGGGGAACCGGGCCTTCCTACTGGGGGATACAAAGGGTACACCGATAAACTCATCTTT
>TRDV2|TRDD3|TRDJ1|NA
CACDLVLGDTRLRSKLIF
TGTGCCTGTGACCTCGTGCTGGGGGATACGCGTCTGAGAAGTAAACTCATCTTT
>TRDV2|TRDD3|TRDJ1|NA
CACDLVLGDSPRKRLIF
TGTGCCTGTGACCTCGTGCTGGGGGATAGCCCTAGGAAGAGACTCATCTTT
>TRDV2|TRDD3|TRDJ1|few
CACDTLGDTGYTDKLIF
TGTGCCTGTGACACACTGGGGGATACGGGGTACACCGATAAACTCATCTTT
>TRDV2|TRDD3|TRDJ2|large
CACDTVRTGGETAQLFF
TGTGCCTGTGACACCGTGAGGACTGGGGGTGAGACAGCACAACTCTTCTTT
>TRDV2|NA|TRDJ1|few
CACDRLLLGDSPRKRLIF
TGCGCCTGTGACCGACTTTTACTGGGAGATAGCCCTAGGAAGAGACTCATCTTT
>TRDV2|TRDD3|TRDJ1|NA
CACDVLGDTLSTDKLIF
TGTGCCTGTGACGTTCTGGGGGATACGCTATCCACCGATAAACTCATCTTT
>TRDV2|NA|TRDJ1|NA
CACDTLVFSDLLDTDKLIF
TGTGCCTGTGACACCCTGGTTTTCTCCGACTTACTGGACACCGATAAACTCATCTTT
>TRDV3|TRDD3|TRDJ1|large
CAFSRDWGIRLDKLIF
TGTGCCTTTTCACGGGACTGGGGGATACGACTCGATAAACTCATCTTT
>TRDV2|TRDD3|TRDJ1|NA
CACDLVLGDSDKLIF
TGTGCCTGTGACCTCGTGCTGGGGGATTCTGATAAACTCATCTTT
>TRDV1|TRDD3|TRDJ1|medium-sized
CALGEPFPPRSSYHGLGDTVGYTDKLIF
TGTGCTCTTGGGGAGCCCTTCCCCCCGCGAAGTTCCTACCATGGACTGGGGGATACGGTGGGGTACACCGATAAACTCATCTTT
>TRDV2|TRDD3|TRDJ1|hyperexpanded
CACDLLGPQSSPDKLIF
TGTGCCTGTGACCTACTGGGGCCGCAATCATCGCCCGATAAACTCATCTTT
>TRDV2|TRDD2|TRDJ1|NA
CACDTHLPTIRGDYDKLIF
TGTGCCTGTGACACCCACCTTCCTACAATCCGTGGGGACTACGATAAACTCATCTTT
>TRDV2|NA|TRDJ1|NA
CAYDTVSSTDKLIF
TGTGCCTATGACACCGTAAGCTCCACCGATAAACTCATCTTT
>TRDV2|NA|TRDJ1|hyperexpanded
CACDTLTRNTDKLIF
TGTGCCTGTGACACGCTTACCCGTAACACCGATAAACTCATCTTT
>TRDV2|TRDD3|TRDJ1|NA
CACDRLLLGDKRIPDKLIF
TGTGCCTGTGACCGACTTTTACTGGGGGATAAAAGAATTCCCGATAAACTCATCTTT
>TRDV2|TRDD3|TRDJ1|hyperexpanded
CACDTVGTGGYATDKLIF
TGTGCCTGTGACACCGTCGGTACTGGGGGATACGCCACCGATAAACTCATCTTT
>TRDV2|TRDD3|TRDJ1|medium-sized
CACDTVGGGYVNLDTDKLIF
TGTGCCTGTGACACCGTTGGTGGGGGATACGTCAATTTGGACACCGATAAACTCATCTTT
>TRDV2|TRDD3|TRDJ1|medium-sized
CACDVLGDTGYTDKLIF
TGTGCCTGTGACGTTCTGGGGGATACGGGGTACACCGATAAACTCATCTTT
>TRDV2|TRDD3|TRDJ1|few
CACDVLGDTRLRSKLIF
TGTGCCTGTGACGTTCTGGGGGATACGCGTCTGAGAAGTAAACTCATCTTT
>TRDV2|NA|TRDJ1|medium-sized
CACDTVSSTDKLIF
TGTGCCTGTGACACCGTAAGCTCCACCGATAAACTCATCTTT
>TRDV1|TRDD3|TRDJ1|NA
CALGGLGDATDKLIF
TGTGCTCTTGGCGGGCTGGGGGATGCCACCGATAAACTCATCTTT
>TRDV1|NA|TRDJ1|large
CALGAPTWGPLTDKLIF
TGTGCTCTTGGGGCCCCTACGTGGGGGCCCCTCACCGATAAACTCATCTTT
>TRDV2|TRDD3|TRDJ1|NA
CACEQLGDTQTDKLIF
TGTGCCTGTGAACAACTGGGGGATACACAAACCGATAAACTCATCTTT
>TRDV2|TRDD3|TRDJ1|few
CACEQLGDSDKLIF
TGTGCCTGTGAACAACTGGGGGATTCTGATAAACTCATCTTT
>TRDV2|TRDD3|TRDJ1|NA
CACDTVGDTRLRSKLIF
TGTGCCTGTGACACCGTGGGGGATACGCGTCTGAGAAGTAAACTCATCTTT
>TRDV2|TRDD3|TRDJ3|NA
CACDTLGDSRGSWDTRQMFF
TGTGCCTGTGACACTTTGGGGGATAGTCGTGGCTCCTGGGACACCCGACAGATGTTTTTC
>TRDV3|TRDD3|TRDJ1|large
CAFRAFGGDTVHKLIF
TGTGCCTTCCGGGCCTTCGGAGGGGATACGGTACATAAACTCATCTTT